This T cell receptor beta chain was captured by sequencing in a study of blood T cell repertoires in COVID-19. Looking at the study overall: The United States, Italy and Spain provided the acute and convalescent COVID-19 samples. PBMCs, B-cell-depleted T cells, or T cells were the source of the cDNA or gDNA that made up the material.

The germline V gene has CDR1 SQVTM and CDR2 ANQGSEA. The V end lost 6 bases, the J end lost 0 bases, and 19 bases lay between the germline ends. The CDR3 covers 16 residues. The authors' processing: Nucleated cell counts were estimated from reference gene primer amplification. The assay was immunoSEQ multiplex PCR, and TCRdb's table has in-frame clones only and misses some. That table gives V, J and clone size, and the DNA gave D and trimming. The sample yields around 64,000 clones, 86% seen once. The TCR originated in a man aged 25-40 years with acute or convalescent COVID-19. The rearrangement links TRBV29-1 to TRBJ2-3, with D perhaps TRBD1 (5 bases). Sequenced: peripheral blood. The CDR3 DNA is TGCAGCGTCGATCCCAGGGAATACCCGAGCACAGATACGCAGTATTTT. It yields the protein CSVDPREYPSTDTQYF.